Listed below are T cell receptor beta chains from one sample, sequenced in a study of patients and donors after allogeneic stem cell transplantation. MiXCR, run by TCRdb on the RT-PCR reads, gives a single entry per CDR3 protein. The repertoire holds more than 75,000 distinct CDR3 sequences, just under 5% seen once, with about 2.5% in the top ten. Sequencing was carried out using blood, either unsorted or a sorted T cell fraction (not recorded which). The receptors here all came from a human donor who was either an allogeneic HSCT recipient or a stem cell or donor lymphocyte infusion donor (not recorded which). It is not recorded whose cells these are; they may come from a transplant donor. The CDR3 runs from the conserved cysteine through the conserved F or W. Each record gives: V gene, CDR3 length, J gene, D gene, clone size, CDR3 protein, CDR3 DNA. The D gene is left open where the match is weak. The size of a clone is reported for some rows only, either as once, few or many, or as a class for expanded clones.

V: TRBV27
length: 16
J: TRBJ2-1
D: TRBD2
size: NA
CDR3: CASSLSWSGTYNEQFF
DNA: TGTGCCAGCAGTTTATCGTGGAGCGGGACCTACAATGAGCAGTTCTTC

V: TRBV30
length: 14
J: TRBJ2-7
D: NA
size: many
CDR3: CAWSVSYSPGEQYF
DNA: TGTGCCTGGAGTGTATCATACAGCCCGGGCGAGCAGTACTTC

V: TRBV11-2
length: 14
J: TRBJ1-4
D: TRBD1
size: many
CDR3: CASSGTGGNEKLFF
DNA: TGTGCCAGCAGTGGGACAGGGGGCAATGAAAAACTGTTTTTT

V: TRBV20-1
length: 14
J: TRBJ2-3
D: NA
size: NA
CDR3: CSASKGERTDTQYF
DNA: TGCAGTGCTAGTAAGGGGGAAAGGACAGATACGCAGTATTTT

V: TRBV4-1
length: 14
J: TRBJ2-3
D: NA
size: NA
CDR3: CASSQAGRTDTQYF
DNA: TGCGCCAGCAGCCAAGCGGGGCGCACAGATACGCAGTATTTT

V: TRBV2
length: 16
J: TRBJ1-6
D: TRBD1
size: many
CDR3: CASSGLGQGLGSPLHF
DNA: TGTGCCAGCAGTGGCTTGGGACAGGGGCTTGGCTCACCCCTCCACTTT

V: TRBV9
length: 16
J: TRBJ2-5
D: NA
size: medium-sized
CDR3: CASSVEGGTGGETQYF
DNA: TGTGCCAGCAGCGTAGAGGGAGGGACAGGAGGAGAGACCCAGTACTTC

V: TRBV4-2
length: 14
J: TRBJ1-5
D: NA
size: many
CDR3: CASSPGDGNQPQHF
DNA: TGTGCCAGCAGCCCGGGGGACGGCAATCAGCCCCAGCATTTT

V: TRBV11-2
length: 13
J: TRBJ1-2
D: NA
size: NA
CDR3: CASSSGTHYGYTF
DNA: TGTGCCAGCAGCTCCGGGACACACTATGGCTACACCTTC

V: TRBV5-1
length: 14
J: TRBJ1-2
D: TRBD1
size: many
CDR3: CASSLMTGREGYTF
DNA: TGCGCCAGCAGCTTAATGACAGGGCGAGAAGGCTACACCTTC

V: TRBV7-6
length: 15
J: TRBJ2-1
D: NA
size: NA
CDR3: CASSSRYRSYNEQFF
DNA: TGTGCCAGCAGCTCGAGGTATAGGTCCTACAATGAGCAGTTCTTC

V: TRBV10-3
length: 14
J: TRBJ2-7
D: NA
size: many
CDR3: CAISESGQGDEQYF
DNA: TGTGCCATCAGTGAGTCAGGGCAGGGCGACGAGCAGTACTTC

V: TRBV28
length: 13
J: TRBJ2-7
D: NA
size: few
CDR3: CASSAGYSYEQYF
DNA: TGTGCCAGCAGCGCCGGTTACTCCTACGAGCAGTACTTC

V: TRBV3-1
length: 15
J: TRBJ2-5
D: NA
size: many
CDR3: CASSPLGGARETQYF
DNA: TGTGCCAGCAGCCCCTTGGGGGGGGCAAGGGAGACCCAGTACTTC

V: TRBV28
length: 13
J: TRBJ1-2
D: NA
size: many
CDR3: CASSLTGNYGYTF
DNA: TGTGCCAGCAGCTTAACAGGCAACTATGGCTACACCTTC

V: TRBV7-3
length: 15
J: TRBJ2-1
D: TRBD2
size: many
CDR3: CASSLTRTRANEQFF
DNA: TGTGCCAGCAGCTTAACCCGGACTAGAGCGAATGAGCAGTTCTTC

V: TRBV7-3
length: 13
J: TRBJ2-3
D: NA
size: many
CDR3: CASTPHSTDTQYF
DNA: TGTGCCAGCACCCCCCATAGCACAGATACGCAGTATTTT

V: TRBV5-5
length: 16
J: TRBJ2-1
D: TRBD2
size: many
CDR3: CASSPAGSGVYNEQFF
DNA: TGTGCCAGCAGCCCTGCAGGAAGCGGGGTCTACAATGAGCAGTTCTTC

V: TRBV28
length: 15
J: TRBJ2-7
D: TRBD2
size: many
CDR3: CASSSWVLAGDEQYF
DNA: TGTGCCAGCAGCTCATGGGTGTTAGCGGGAGACGAGCAGTACTTC

V: TRBV23-1
length: 14
J: TRBJ2-7
D: NA
size: NA
CDR3: CASSPEDGSYEQYF
DNA: TGCGCCAGCAGTCCGGAGGACGGCTCCTACGAGCAGTACTTC

V: TRBV7-8
length: 14
J: TRBJ1-2
D: NA
size: many
CDR3: CASSLDPNNYGYTF
DNA: TGTGCCAGCAGCCTTGACCCTAATAACTATGGCTACACCTTC

V: TRBV7-9
length: 15
J: TRBJ1-1
D: NA
size: many
CDR3: CATRNRRPKSTEAFF
DNA: TGTGCCACCCGCAACAGGCGCCCCAAGAGCACTGAAGCTTTCTTT

V: TRBV28
length: 13
J: TRBJ2-2
D: NA
size: many
CDR3: CASSSPHTGELFF
DNA: TGTGCCAGCAGTTCCCCTCACACCGGGGAGCTGTTTTTT

V: TRBV19
length: 15
J: TRBJ1-6
D: TRBD1
size: many
CDR3: CASSNRQGDNSPLHF
DNA: TGTGCCAGTAGTAATAGACAGGGGGACAATTCACCCCTCCACTTT

V: TRBV6-1
length: 13
J: TRBJ2-7
D: NA
size: many
CDR3: CASSEVGQAEQYF
DNA: TGTGCCAGCAGTGAAGTGGGCCAAGCCGAGCAGTACTTC

V: TRBV30
length: 13
J: TRBJ1-1
D: NA
size: few
CDR3: CAWKRQENTEAFF
DNA: TGTGCCTGGAAGAGACAGGAGAACACTGAAGCTTTCTTT

V: TRBV4-1
length: 15
J: TRBJ2-1
D: NA
size: many
CDR3: CASSQLPGLLNEQFF
DNA: TGCGCCAGCAGCCAACTTCCAGGCCTACTAAATGAGCAGTTCTTC

V: TRBV5-6
length: 15
J: TRBJ1-3
D: NA
size: many
CDR3: CASSTASLSGNTIYF
DNA: TGTGCCAGCAGCACCGCCAGTCTCTCTGGAAACACCATATATTTT

V: TRBV12-3/TRBV12-4
length: 15
J: TRBJ2-5
D: NA
size: many
CDR3: CASSSGLGGQETQYF
DNA: TGTGCCAGCAGTTCCGGACTGGGCGGGCAAGAGACCCAGTACTTC

V: TRBV6-5
length: 15
J: TRBJ2-3
D: TRBD2
size: many
CDR3: CASSSPSGHTDTQYF
DNA: TGTGCCAGCAGTTCGCCTAGCGGGCACACAGATACGCAGTATTTT

V: TRBV20-1
length: 16
J: TRBJ2-4
D: TRBD1
size: many
CDR3: CSVGPPGQLAKNIQYF
DNA: TGCAGTGTGGGACCCCCGGGACAGCTAGCCAAAAACATTCAGTACTTC

V: TRBV6-1
length: 13
J: TRBJ1-4
D: NA
size: many
CDR3: CASSPMTNEKLFF
DNA: TGTGCCAGCAGTCCCATGACTAATGAAAAACTGTTTTTT

V: TRBV7-2
length: 15
J: TRBJ1-6
D: TRBD1
size: many
CDR3: CASRPGGWDNSPLHF
DNA: TGTGCCAGCAGACCAGGGGGCTGGGATAATTCACCCCTCCACTTT

V: TRBV25-1
length: 15
J: TRBJ2-1
D: TRBD2
size: many
CDR3: CASSLRGSGYNEQFF
DNA: TGTGCCAGCAGTCTGCGCGGGAGCGGTTACAATGAGCAGTTCTTC

V: TRBV18
length: 14
J: TRBJ2-4
D: NA
size: NA
CDR3: CASSPKTGSDIQYF
DNA: TGTGCCAGCTCACCGAAGACAGGATCGGACATTCAGTACTTC

V: TRBV18
length: 13
J: TRBJ2-1
D: NA
size: many
CDR3: CASSPSAGSEQFF
DNA: TGTGCCAGCTCACCATCCGCGGGAAGTGAGCAGTTCTTC

V: TRBV19
length: 15
J: TRBJ1-5
D: NA
size: many
CDR3: CASSPSRGSLQPQHF
DNA: TGTGCCAGTAGTCCAAGCCGGGGATCCCTTCAGCCCCAGCATTTT

V: TRBV12-3/TRBV12-4
length: 15
J: TRBJ2-7
D: TRBD2
size: many
CDR3: CASRRPGTSSHEQYF
DNA: TGTGCCAGCAGGCGCCCCGGGACTAGCTCCCACGAGCAGTACTTC

V: TRBV7-3
length: 15
J: TRBJ2-3
D: TRBD2
size: many
CDR3: CASSSRGGDTDTQYF
DNA: TGTGCCAGCAGCTCGCGGGGGGGCGACACAGATACGCAGTATTTT

V: TRBV20-1
length: 14
J: TRBJ1-2
D: TRBD1
size: few
CDR3: CSARAPAGGRGYTF
DNA: TGCAGTGCTAGAGCCCCCGCAGGGGGCCGTGGCTACACCTTC

V: TRBV15
length: 14
J: TRBJ1-5
D: NA
size: many
CDR3: CATTEGRANQPQHF
DNA: TGTGCCACCACCGAAGGCAGGGCCAATCAGCCCCAGCATTTT

V: TRBV4-1
length: 17
J: TRBJ1-3
D: NA
size: many
CDR3: CASSHLETDSSGNTIYF
DNA: TGCGCCAGCAGCCACCTAGAGACAGACAGCTCTGGAAACACCATATATTTT

V: TRBV7-8
length: 12
J: TRBJ2-3
D: NA
size: many
CDR3: CASSLFHDTQYF
DNA: TGTGCCAGCAGCTTATTTCACGATACGCAGTATTTT

V: TRBV10-3
length: 12
J: TRBJ2-1
D: TRBD2
size: many
CDR3: CATGTSGDEQFF
DNA: TGTGCCACCGGGACTAGCGGCGATGAGCAGTTCTTC

V: TRBV12-3/TRBV12-4
length: 14
J: TRBJ2-5
D: NA
size: NA
CDR3: CASSLRGTQETQYF
DNA: TGTGCCAGCAGTTTACGCGGGACACAAGAGACCCAGTACTTC

V: TRBV7-9
length: 13
J: TRBJ1-2
D: NA
size: NA
CDR3: CASSLGAVKGYTF
DNA: TGTGCCAGCAGCTTAGGGGCAGTTAAGGGCTACACCTTC

V: TRBV20-1
length: 13
J: TRBJ1-4
D: NA
size: many
CDR3: CSAREPVGEKLFF
DNA: TGCAGTGCTAGAGAACCGGTTGGGGAAAAACTGTTTTTT

V: TRBV27
length: 15
J: TRBJ1-5
D: NA
size: few
CDR3: CASSLGPQVGQPQHF
DNA: TGTGCCAGCAGTTTAGGGCCCCAGGTCGGTCAGCCCCAGCATTTT

V: TRBV11-2
length: 16
J: TRBJ2-7
D: TRBD1
size: many
CDR3: CASSPLAWTGRYEQYF
DNA: TGTGCCAGCAGCCCCCTCGCTTGGACAGGGCGGTACGAGCAGTACTTC

V: TRBV19
length: 16
J: TRBJ1-5
D: NA
size: NA
CDR3: CASSIFGGSGGQPQHF
DNA: TGTGCCAGTAGTATATTTGGAGGATCTGGGGGTCAGCCCCAGCATTTT

V: TRBV10-3
length: 16
J: TRBJ2-1
D: TRBD2
size: many
CDR3: CAISESGTSDGNEQFF
DNA: TGTGCCATCAGTGAGTCGGGGACTAGCGACGGGAATGAGCAGTTCTTC

V: TRBV24-1
length: 14
J: TRBJ2-2
D: TRBD2
size: many
CDR3: CATSGRPNTGELFF
DNA: TGTGCCACCAGCGGGAGGCCGAACACCGGGGAGCTGTTTTTT

V: TRBV5-5
length: 14
J: TRBJ1-5
D: NA
size: many
CDR3: CASSTGRADQPQHF
DNA: TGTGCCAGCAGCACAGGGAGGGCGGATCAGCCCCAGCATTTT

V: TRBV7-9
length: 14
J: TRBJ2-7
D: TRBD2
size: few
CDR3: CASERGLAGGEQYF
DNA: TGTGCCAGCGAAAGGGGCTTGGCGGGAGGGGAGCAGTACTTC

V: TRBV7-9
length: 14
J: TRBJ2-3
D: TRBD1
size: many
CDR3: CASGGQATTDTQYF
DNA: TGTGCCAGCGGGGGACAGGCCACCACAGATACGCAGTATTTT

V: TRBV30
length: 10
J: TRBJ2-1
D: NA
size: many
CDR3: CAWTGNEQFF
DNA: TGTGCCTGGACCGGGAATGAGCAGTTCTTC

V: TRBV7-6
length: 17
J: TRBJ2-7
D: NA
size: many
CDR3: CASSLASDPSGAYEQYF
DNA: TGTGCCAGCAGCTTAGCGTCGGACCCATCAGGGGCTTACGAGCAGTACTTC

V: TRBV20-1
length: 15
J: TRBJ2-1
D: TRBD1
size: NA
CDR3: CSARHRTGLYNEQFF
DNA: TGCAGTGCTAGACATAGGACAGGCCTTTACAATGAGCAGTTCTTC

V: TRBV19
length: 12
J: TRBJ1-2
D: NA
size: NA
CDR3: CASSSRSYGYTF
DNA: TGTGCCAGTAGTAGCCGGAGCTATGGCTACACCTTC

V: TRBV4-2
length: 15
J: TRBJ2-7
D: NA
size: many
CDR3: CASSPLTGPPNEQYF
DNA: TGTGCCAGCAGTCCTCTAACGGGACCGCCGAACGAGCAGTACTTC